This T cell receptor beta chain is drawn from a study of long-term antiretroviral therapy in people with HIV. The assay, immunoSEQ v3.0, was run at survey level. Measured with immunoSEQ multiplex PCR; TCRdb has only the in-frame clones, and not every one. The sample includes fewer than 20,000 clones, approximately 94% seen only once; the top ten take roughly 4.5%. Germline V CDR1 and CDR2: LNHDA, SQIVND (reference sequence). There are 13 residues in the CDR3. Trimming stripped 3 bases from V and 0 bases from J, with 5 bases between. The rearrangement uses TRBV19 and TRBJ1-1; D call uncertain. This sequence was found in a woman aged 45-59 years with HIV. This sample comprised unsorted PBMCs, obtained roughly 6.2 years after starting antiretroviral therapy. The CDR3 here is CASSIKVNTEAFF. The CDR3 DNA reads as TGTGCCAGTAGTATCAAGGTGAACACTGAAGCTTTCTTT.